These T cell receptor beta chains were read from a single sample in a study of shared clonotypes between healthy human individuals. Sequenced by immunoSEQ multiplex PCR; TCRdb stores in-frame clones only, minus some. The sample carries roughly 2 million clones, around 96% recorded once. The sample consisted of naive CD8+ T cells sorted from blood. The receptors were gathered from a man younger than 35 in good health. The CDR3 runs from the conserved cysteine through the conserved F or W. The order of the fields is clone size, J gene, D gene, V gene, CDR3 DNA, CDR3 protein. The D gene is left open where the match is weak. Size is omitted from some rows. Given values are once, few, many or a class for expanded clones.

clone size: NA; J gene: TRBJ1-1; D gene: NA; V gene: TRBV6-5; CDR3 DNA: TGTGCCAGCAGTCTAACGGGGGCTGAAGCTTTCTTT; CDR3 protein: CASSLTGAEAFF
clone size: once; J gene: TRBJ1-1; D gene: TRBD1; V gene: TRBV28; CDR3 DNA: TGTGCCAGCAGTTTAGTTTTAGGGGGCTTCACTGAAGCTTTCTTT; CDR3 protein: CASSLVLGGFTEAFF
clone size: NA; J gene: TRBJ1-4; D gene: TRBD1; V gene: TRBV5-1; CDR3 DNA: TGCGCCAGCAGCTTACCCCGGGACAGCGCTAATGAAAAACTGTTTTTT; CDR3 protein: CASSLPRDSANEKLFF
clone size: NA; J gene: TRBJ2-7; D gene: NA; V gene: TRBV7-2; CDR3 DNA: TGTGCCAGCAGCTTGGGCCTCGTCGAGCAGTACTTC; CDR3 protein: CASSLGLVEQYF
clone size: NA; J gene: TRBJ2-7; D gene: NA; V gene: TRBV2; CDR3 DNA: TGTGCCAGCAGTGAGGGCAGGGGGGGCGAGCAGTACTTC; CDR3 protein: CASSEGRGGEQYF
clone size: NA; J gene: TRBJ1-4; D gene: NA; V gene: TRBV11-2; CDR3 DNA: TGTGCCAGCAGCTTAGGGTCGGAGGGGAAGAACGAAAAACTGTTTTTT; CDR3 protein: CASSLGSEGKNEKLFF
clone size: NA; J gene: TRBJ1-1; D gene: NA; V gene: TRBV4-2; CDR3 DNA: TGTGCCAGCAGCCAAGTCTGGAACACTGAAGCTTTCTTT; CDR3 protein: CASSQVWNTEAFF
clone size: NA; J gene: TRBJ1-6; D gene: NA; V gene: TRBV27; CDR3 DNA: TGTGCCAGCAGTTTTGACCCTGAATTCAATTCACCCCTCCACTTT; CDR3 protein: CASSFDPEFNSPLHF
clone size: NA; J gene: TRBJ1-1; D gene: NA; V gene: TRBV5-6; CDR3 DNA: TGTGCCAGCAGCCCCGGACTGATGAACACTGAAGCTTTCTTT; CDR3 protein: CASSPGLMNTEAFF
clone size: NA; J gene: TRBJ1-1; D gene: NA; V gene: TRBV9; CDR3 DNA: TGTGCCAGCAGCCCCCCCGTGGGGAACACTGAAGCTTTCTTT; CDR3 protein: CASSPPVGNTEAFF
clone size: NA; J gene: TRBJ2-7; D gene: NA; V gene: TRBV4-1; CDR3 DNA: TGCGCCAGCAGCCAAGGGCCCCTTTTCTCCGAGCAGTACTTC; CDR3 protein: CASSQGPLFSEQYF
clone size: once; J gene: TRBJ2-7; D gene: TRBD2; V gene: TRBV9; CDR3 DNA: TGTGCCAGCAGCGTAGCGGGGGGTCCCTACGAGCAGTACTTC; CDR3 protein: CASSVAGGPYEQYF
clone size: NA; J gene: TRBJ2-3; D gene: TRBD1; V gene: TRBV4-1; CDR3 DNA: TGCGCCAGCAGCCCCGTGGACAGGGCCACAGATACGCAGTATTTT; CDR3 protein: CASSPVDRATDTQYF
clone size: NA; J gene: TRBJ2-7; D gene: TRBD1; V gene: TRBV29-1; CDR3 DNA: TGCAGCGTTTTATGGCAGGGGGCCTACGAGCAGTACTTC; CDR3 protein: CSVLWQGAYEQYF
clone size: NA; J gene: TRBJ1-4; D gene: TRBD1; V gene: TRBV27; CDR3 DNA: TGTGCCAGCAGTCTACTTACCCCACAGGGGGCGGCAGAAAAACTGTTTTTT; CDR3 protein: CASSLLTPQGAAEKLFF
clone size: NA; J gene: TRBJ2-1; D gene: TRBD2; V gene: TRBV10-2; CDR3 DNA: TGCGCCAGCAATCTAGCGGGAACCTACAATGAGCAGTTCTTC; CDR3 protein: CASNLAGTYNEQFF
clone size: NA; J gene: TRBJ2-7; D gene: NA; V gene: TRBV7-9; CDR3 DNA: TGTGCCAGCAGTACAGGGCCCTACGAGCAGTACTTC; CDR3 protein: CASSTGPYEQYF
clone size: NA; J gene: TRBJ2-4; D gene: NA; V gene: TRBV13; CDR3 DNA: TGTGCCAGCAGCGGTATGAGGGACATTCAGTACTTC; CDR3 protein: CASSGMRDIQYF
clone size: NA; J gene: TRBJ1-1; D gene: NA; V gene: TRBV30; CDR3 DNA: TGTGCCTGGAGTTCCCGCGCCAACACTGAAGCTTTCTTT; CDR3 protein: CAWSSRANTEAFF
clone size: NA; J gene: TRBJ1-3; D gene: NA; V gene: TRBV14; CDR3 DNA: TGTGCCAGCAGCCAAGAAAACACGGAGCCCATATATTTT; CDR3 protein: CASSQENTEPIYF
clone size: NA; J gene: TRBJ2-3; D gene: TRBD2; V gene: TRBV27; CDR3 DNA: TGTGCCAGCAGTTTATTAACTAGCGGGGAGGGCACAGATACGCAGTATTTT; CDR3 protein: CASSLLTSGEGTDTQYF
clone size: NA; J gene: TRBJ2-1; D gene: NA; V gene: TRBV9; CDR3 DNA: TGTGCCAGCAGCACTGATGGGGGGGCGGACCTCAATGAGCAGTTCTTC; CDR3 protein: CASSTDGGADLNEQFF
clone size: NA; J gene: TRBJ2-7; D gene: NA; V gene: TRBV9; CDR3 DNA: TGTGCCAGCAGCGTAGGGGGACCCTCCTACGAGCAGTACTTC; CDR3 protein: CASSVGGPSYEQYF
clone size: NA; J gene: TRBJ2-7; D gene: NA; V gene: TRBV29-1; CDR3 DNA: TGCAGCGGGGACAAAAGTTACGAGCAGTACTTC; CDR3 protein: CSGDKSYEQYF
clone size: NA; J gene: TRBJ2-5; D gene: NA; V gene: TRBV4-3; CDR3 DNA: TGCGCCAGCAGCCTCCTTTATAGTAGTGTGGAGACCCAGTACTTC; CDR3 protein: CASSLLYSSVETQYF
clone size: NA; J gene: TRBJ2-7; D gene: NA; V gene: TRBV13; CDR3 DNA: TGTGCCAGCAGCTTACTGGCAGGGGAAGCGAACGAGCAGTACTTC; CDR3 protein: CASSLLAGEANEQYF
clone size: NA; J gene: TRBJ2-1; D gene: TRBD2; V gene: TRBV27; CDR3 DNA: TGTGCCAGCAGTGGGGGACTAGCGGGATATCTGGCCGATGAGCAGTTCTTC; CDR3 protein: CASSGGLAGYLADEQFF